This is a list of T cell receptor beta chains from one sample in a study of blood T cell repertoires in COVID-19. TCRdb keeps only in-frame clones here, not all; method: immunoSEQ multiplex PCR. In the table there are roughly 220,000 clones, about 88% of which are singletons. The specimen sequenced was PBMCs or T cells enriched from blood (not recorded which). The receptors derive from a woman aged 30 to 39 who had recovered from COVID-19. Both conserved end residues are part of each CDR3. Each record gives: CDR3 DNA, CDR3 protein, clone size, V gene, D gene, J gene. A D gene is named only where the DNA matches it firmly. Where a row states a size, it is once, few, many or the class of an expanded clone; other rows omit it.

TGTGCCAGCAGCTTGGTACCGGGACAGGGGAGTTCACCCCTCCACTTT	CASSLVPGQGSSPLHF	.	TRBV5-6	TRBD1	TRBJ1-6
TGTGCCAGCAGCTTAGCTGGGGAGTTCGGAGAGACCCAGTACTTC	CASSLAGEFGETQYF	.	TRBV11-2	.	TRBJ2-5
TGTGCCAGCAGTGAGGCTAGCGTCTACGAGCAGTACTTC	CASSEASVYEQYF	.	TRBV12-3/TRBV12-4	.	TRBJ2-7
TGCAGCGTTGATGGGGCCCCCCGGTTTGGAGCTTTCTTT	CSVDGAPRFGAFF	.	TRBV29-1	.	TRBJ1-1
TGTGCCAGCAGCTTCGGAATTGGTCGGGTTTTAGAGACCCAGTACTTC	CASSFGIGRVLETQYF	.	TRBV7-2	.	TRBJ2-5
TGCGCCAGCAGCCAAGACAGGGCTAAATCACCCCTCCACTTT	CASSQDRAKSPLHF	.	TRBV4-3	.	TRBJ1-6
TGTGCCACTACGGATAGGGGCAGAGACACCGGGGAGCTGTTTTTT	CATTDRGRDTGELFF	.	TRBV10-3	.	TRBJ2-2
TGTGCCAGCAGTTACGGGACAGGTTACAATGAGCAGTTCTTC	CASSYGTGYNEQFF	once	TRBV28	TRBD1	TRBJ2-1
TGTGCCAGCAGCGCGACAGGGGGCCATCAGCCCCAGCATTTT	CASSATGGHQPQHF	.	TRBV9	TRBD1	TRBJ1-5
TGTGCCAGCAGCTCGACAGGTCTGAACACTGAAGCTTTCTTT	CASSSTGLNTEAFF	.	TRBV5-4	.	TRBJ1-1
TGTGCCAGCAGCTTAGCTTTTGGGGGGGGAAACACTGAAGCTTTCTTT	CASSLAFGGGNTEAFF	.	TRBV7-2	.	TRBJ1-1
TGCAGCGTTGATGCGCTGTTACCTAACTATGGCTACACCTTC	CSVDALLPNYGYTF	few	TRBV29-1	.	TRBJ1-2
TGTGCCAGCAGCTTACGGGGGACAGGGTCGGCCCTCCACTTT	CASSLRGTGSALHF	.	TRBV7-9	TRBD1	TRBJ1-6
TGTGCCAGCAGCCCATCAGGGCGGGGGGGCCTAGGGGGAGATACGCAGTATTTT	CASSPSGRGGLGGDTQYF	few	TRBV7-2	TRBD2	TRBJ2-3
TGCGCCAGCAGCCAAGCGACTGGATGGGAGCAGTTCTTC	CASSQATGWEQFF	.	TRBV4-1	.	TRBJ2-1
TGTGCCAGCAGCTTTCTGACAGGGGCTGTAAATGAGCAGTTCTTC	CASSFLTGAVNEQFF	.	TRBV7-8	TRBD1	TRBJ2-1
TGTGCCAGCAGTCCTACAGGGGGTCGGGAAAAACTGTTTTTT	CASSPTGGREKLFF	.	TRBV6-5	TRBD1	TRBJ1-4
TGTGCCAGCAGAGCCTCATTGAACACTGAAGCTTTCTTT	CASRASLNTEAFF	.	TRBV5-5	.	TRBJ1-1
TGCGCCAGCAGCCAACGGGGGTTTCTGAACACTGAAGCTTTCTTT	CASSQRGFLNTEAFF	few	TRBV4-3	.	TRBJ1-1
TGTGCCAGCAGCGTTAACGTCGACAGGGACGAGCAGTACTTC	CASSVNVDRDEQYF	few	TRBV25-1	TRBD1	TRBJ2-7
TGTGCCAGCAGTTACGGTCTAAGCACAGATACGCAGTATTTT	CASSYGLSTDTQYF	.	TRBV6-6	.	TRBJ2-3
TGTGCCAGCAGCCTGGGAGTCGGCGAGCAGTACTTC	CASSLGVGEQYF	.	TRBV11-3	.	TRBJ2-7
TGTGCCACCAGCAGAGAAGGGGCCATTGGCTACACCTTC	CATSREGAIGYTF	.	TRBV15	.	TRBJ1-2
TGTGCCAGCAGCTTCCAGGGGAGTGACGAGCAGTACTTC	CASSFQGSDEQYF	.	TRBV7-9	.	TRBJ2-7
TGTGCCAGCAGCCCCGACAGACGAAACACCATATATTTT	CASSPDRRNTIYF	.	TRBV6-2/TRBV6-3	.	TRBJ1-3
TGTGCCAGTACTGGACAGGACTACGAGCAGTACTTC	CASTGQDYEQYF	.	TRBV19	TRBD1	TRBJ2-7
TGTGCCAGTAGTATAGGGACATCATCACCCCTCCACTTT	CASSIGTSSPLHF	.	TRBV19	.	TRBJ1-6
TGTGCCAGCAGCTTAAGGGGGTCTGCTAGAATCGACGGGGAGCTGTTTTTT	CASSLRGSARIDGELFF	.	TRBV7-8	.	TRBJ2-2
TGCGCCAGCAGCCAAGGGAGCACTGAAGCTTTCTTT	CASSQGSTEAFF	.	TRBV4-1	.	TRBJ1-1
TGTGCCAGCAGCTCGACACCCGACACTGAAGCTTTCTTT	CASSSTPDTEAFF	.	TRBV12-3/TRBV12-4	.	TRBJ1-1
TGTGCCAGCAGTGCGCCGACAGGGGGCCAGGCTTGGGGCAATCAGCCCCAGCATTTT	CASSAPTGGQAWGNQPQHF	.	TRBV2	TRBD1	TRBJ1-5
TGTGCCAGCAGCTTATCCGGGACAGGGTGGGGGACCCAGTACTTC	CASSLSGTGWGTQYF	once	TRBV7-8	TRBD1	TRBJ2-5
TGTGCCAGCAGCCCCTCGTCAGGGGGCCTTGGTGAAGCTTTCTTT	CASSPSSGGLGEAFF	.	TRBV11-2	TRBD1	TRBJ1-1
TGTGCCAGCAGCCCCGACGAACTAGCCTACGAGCAGTACTTC	CASSPDELAYEQYF	.	TRBV7-9	.	TRBJ2-7
TGTGCCAGCAGCCGTGACTCGCCCAATGAGCAGTTCTTC	CASSRDSPNEQFF	.	TRBV7-9	.	TRBJ2-1
TGCAGCGTTGAGGCGGACACTGAAGCTTTCTTT	CSVEADTEAFF	.	TRBV29-1	.	TRBJ1-1
TGTGCCAGCAGCTTACAAGCGGGGGGAGGAACCGGGGAGCTGTTTTTT	CASSLQAGGGTGELFF	few	TRBV7-6	TRBD2	TRBJ2-2
TGTGCCAGCAGCCCTCTATTGGACAGTATGAACACTGAAGCTTTCTTT	CASSPLLDSMNTEAFF	.	TRBV5-6	.	TRBJ1-1
TGTGCCAGCAGCTTTGGTTTAGCGGGGCTCGATGAGCAGTTCTTC	CASSFGLAGLDEQFF	.	TRBV7-3	TRBD2	TRBJ2-1
TGTGCCAGTAGTACCACAGGGTACGGAAACACCATATATTTT	CASSTTGYGNTIYF	once	TRBV19	.	TRBJ1-3
TGTGCCAGCAGTCGGGGACTAGCGGCGAACACCGGGGAGCTGTTTTTT	CASSRGLAANTGELFF	.	TRBV2	TRBD2	TRBJ2-2